Here is one TCR beta chain with its context. The target of this receptor is not known. Base qualities are not recorded, but no much larger clone differs from it by a single base. This record comes from a study of T cells after yellow fever vaccination (dated by TCRdb to about 2019). General notes on the study: The SMART-Seq v4 Ultra Low Input RNA kit was used to prepare libraries from fractions with low cell numbers. To follow T-cell clones before and after both primary and booster YFV17D yellow fever vaccination, bulk TCR alpha and beta repertoires underwent longitudinal sequencing. Two healthy male donors, one aged 18 to 30 and one aged 30 to 40 years, were included in the cohort. Blood samples were taken at several timepoints before and after primary and secondary immunization, and bulk PBMC replicates and cell subsets were isolated. Overall study results and their limits: The study included only two donors, which limits how far the findings can be generalized. The secondary T-cell response was found to be weaker but faster than the primary response, with a peak reached on day 5 rather than on day 15. FACS-sorted repertoires could contain abundant contaminating clonotypes from the bulk population, so computational filtering was required. A small fraction of clonotypes appeared in both the CD4 and CD8 compartments, likely as a result of convergent recombination. After the booster, most of the clones that had expanded following primary vaccination were detected again (roughly 96% of CD4 and around nine tenths of CD8), which suggests that memory was broadly maintained.

TCR cDNA was synthesized by 5'RACE template switching, through which a universal primer site and unique molecular identifiers were introduced. Priming for cDNA synthesis came from both the TCR alpha and TCR beta constant segments. Two PCR steps were used to amplify libraries, with sample barcodes and sequencing adapters being added in the second step. Sequencing of libraries was done on Illumina HiSeq 2500 (2x100 bp) or NovaSeq (2x150 bp). Per the authors' processing: Demultiplexing of reads and collapsing into UMI consensus sequences were performed with MIGEC, and V(D)J alignment was carried out with MiXCR. Vaccine-responding clonotypes were identified with edgeR using replicate PBMC samples, with FDR below 0.01 and a log2 fold change above 5 up to day 15 being required. Each bulk clonotype was labeled CD4 or CD8 based on which sequenced repertoire, CD4 or CD8, contained the clonotype at higher abundance. Using fastp trimming at Q25 and MiXCR clonotype assembly, TCRdb reanalyzed the public sequencing data and kept in-frame beta chains. All rows with the same CDR3 protein become a single entry with the most common DNA and genes. The V and J calls, along with clone size, are taken from TCRdb and not from the paper's own processing. The sample table holds a few hundred thousand distinct CDR3 sequences, of which roughly 8% were seen once. In total, the top ten clones hold 17% of the sample.

Trimming takes 6 bases off V and 4 bases off J; junction bases not matched to a gene: 3. The CDR3 measures 13 amino acids from cysteine to phenylalanine. Left in the record is the CDR3 DNA by itself, 39 bases read in frame from the first base. Explained via the paper, the treatment or condition label denotes: live attenuated yellow fever vaccine strain. At every blood-draw timepoint, two biological replicates of bulk PBMCs were collected. PBMCs were isolated from peripheral blood using a standard Ficoll-Paque protocol. TriZol was used to extract RNA from bulk PBMCs, CD4 and CD8 fractions, and dextramer-positive and dextramer-negative fractions.

Recombination connected TRBV12-3 or TRBV12-4 to TRBJ1-5, with TRBD1 matching 7 junction bases. The sample was PBMCs, taken roughly 45 days after the first yellow fever vaccination. The receptor comes from a man between 18 and 35 years old who received the YFV17D yellow fever vaccine. In nucleotides, the sequence is TGTGCCAGCAGGGCGACAGGGAATCAGCCCCAGCATTTT. This yields the protein CASRATGNQPQHF.